These T cell receptor beta chains were read from a single sample in a study of cytomegalovirus exposure and HLA in healthy donors. Sequencing was performed with immunoSEQ multiplex PCR; in TCRdb, only in-frame clones are kept and a portion is missing. The sample holds 130,000 or so clones, around 80% seen once. What was sequenced was PBMCs. These receptor sequences come from a man between 18 and 29 years old in good health and CMV-seropositive. Each CDR3 is given with its conserved first and last residue. A D gene is named only where the DNA matches it firmly. The size field is filled for only some rows; it gives once, few, many or a size class.

TRBV30,TRBD1,TRBJ1-2,few,CAWGQGLNYGYTF,TGTGCCTGGGGACAGGGGCTTAACTATGGCTACACCTTC
TRBV7-2,-,TRBJ1-1,-,CASSSPDTEAFF,TGTGCCAGCAGCTCCCCTGACACTGAAGCTTTCTTT
TRBV19,TRBD1,TRBJ2-7,-,CASSQGTGSSYEQYF,TGTGCCAGTAGCCAGGGGACAGGAAGCTCCTACGAGCAGTACTTC
TRBV6-1,TRBD1,TRBJ1-1,-,CASRRQGFSEAFF,TGTGCCAGCAGACGACAGGGATTCTCTGAAGCTTTCTTT
TRBV6-6,-,TRBJ2-3,-,CASRYTDTQYF,TGTGCCAGCAGGTACACAGATACGCAGTATTTT
TRBV6-1,-,TRBJ2-7,once,CASSTDYPLYEQYF,TGTGCCAGCAGTACGGACTACCCCCTTTACGAGCAGTACTTC
TRBV10-3,TRBD2,TRBJ2-1,-,CAIRAGTSGSYDEQFF,TGTGCCATCAGGGCGGGGACTAGCGGGAGTTACGATGAGCAGTTCTTC
TRBV5-4,-,TRBJ2-3,-,CASSWAGSTTDTQYF,TGTGCCAGCAGCTGGGCGGGGTCAACCACAGATACGCAGTATTTT
TRBV13,TRBD2,TRBJ2-7,-,CASSSNLLAGGYEQYF,TGTGCCAGCAGCTCAAACCTTTTAGCGGGAGGCTACGAGCAGTACTTC
TRBV10-2,-,TRBJ2-2,few,CASHPGTALLKDTGELFF,TGCGCCAGCCATCCGGGAACCGCATTATTGAAGGACACCGGGGAGCTGTTTTTT
TRBV28,-,TRBJ2-5,-,CASSLTRGTQYF,TGTGCCAGCAGTTTAACACGGGGGACCCAGTACTTC
TRBV10-2,-,TRBJ2-2,-,CASRGGAGELFF,TGCGCCAGCAGGGGGGGGGCGGGGGAGCTGTTTTTT
TRBV28,TRBD2,TRBJ2-3,-,CASSFIVLAGEVADTQYF,TGTGCCAGCAGTTTCATTGTCCTAGCGGGAGAGGTGGCTGATACGCAGTATTTT
TRBV7-9,TRBD1,TRBJ1-5,few,CASSPGGNQPQHF,TGTGCCAGCAGCCCAGGGGGGAATCAGCCCCAGCATTTT
TRBV4-2,-,TRBJ1-1,few,CASSQEGATGRAFF,TGTGCCAGCAGCCAAGAAGGAGCTACAGGGCGAGCTTTCTTT
TRBV9,-,TRBJ2-3,-,CASSPYRGQTTDTQYF,TGTGCCAGCAGCCCATACCGCGGACAGACCACAGATACGCAGTATTTT
TRBV5-6,TRBD2,TRBJ2-7,-,CASSPLGSGRGDEQYF,TGTGCCAGCAGCCCCCTAGGTAGCGGGAGGGGTGACGAGCAGTACTTC
TRBV7-6,-,TRBJ2-7,-,CASSFLLGREYEQYF,TGTGCCAGCAGCTTTCTACTAGGCCGTGAGTACGAGCAGTACTTC
TRBV28,-,TRBJ2-6,-,CASGGDRRYSGANVLTF,TGTGCCAGCGGGGGTGACAGGCGATACTCTGGGGCCAACGTCCTGACTTTC
TRBV6-1,TRBD1,TRBJ1-1,few,CASPGTGVVTEAFF,TGTGCCAGCCCCGGGACAGGGGTTGTCACTGAAGCTTTCTTT
TRBV25-1,TRBD1,TRBJ1-1,-,CASEWTGPNTEAFF,TGTGCCAGCGAATGGACAGGCCCGAACACTGAAGCTTTCTTT
TRBV6-6,-,TRBJ1-3,once,CASSASGTSGNTIYF,TGTGCCAGCAGTGCCAGCGGGACCTCTGGAAACACCATATATTTT
TRBV29-1,TRBD1,TRBJ2-5,few,CSAKTGQETQYF,TGCAGCGCCAAGACAGGGCAAGAGACCCAGTACTTC
TRBV19,-,TRBJ2-3,-,CASSTPRLTDTQYF,TGTGCCAGTAGTACTCCGCGGTTAACAGATACGCAGTATTTT
TRBV5-6,TRBD1,TRBJ1-2,-,CASSPLGDRGRVNYGYTF,TGTGCCAGCAGCCCTCTGGGGGACAGGGGGCGCGTAAACTATGGCTACACCTTC
TRBV27,TRBD1,TRBJ2-7,-,CASSLLGQAYEQYF,TGTGCCAGCAGTTTATTAGGACAGGCCTACGAGCAGTACTTC
TRBV6-6,TRBD2,TRBJ2-3,-,CASRPGLDTDTQYF,TGTGCCAGCAGGCCGGGACTAGACACAGATACGCAGTATTTT
TRBV6-5,-,TRBJ2-5,-,CASSSRGQETQYF,TGTGCCAGCAGTTCCCGGGGCCAAGAGACCCAGTACTTC
TRBV18,-,TRBJ1-1,-,CASSPSGVGGGTEAFF,TGTGCCAGCTCACCCTCGGGGGTGGGAGGGGGCACTGAAGCTTTCTTT
TRBV15,TRBD1,TRBJ1-1,-,CATSYERGRMAFF,TGTGCCACCAGCTATGAGAGGGGGCGAATGGCTTTCTTT
TRBV4-2,-,TRBJ2-3,-,CASVGGNTDTQYF,TGTGCCAGCGTTGGCGGGAATACAGATACGCAGTATTTT
TRBV6-1,-,TRBJ2-7,-,CASSVQGNEQYF,TGTGCCAGCAGTGTACAGGGAAACGAGCAGTACTTC
TRBV5-6,TRBD2,TRBJ2-5,-,CASSSGLAAQETQYF,TGTGCCAGCAGTAGCGGACTAGCAGCCCAAGAGACCCAGTACTTC
TRBV5-1,-,TRBJ2-3,once,CASSLRDITDTQYF,TGCGCCAGCAGCCTGAGGGACATCACAGATACGCAGTATTTT
TRBV15,TRBD2,TRBJ2-1,-,CATSRTGLAVNEQFF,TGTGCCACCAGCAGAACGGGACTAGCGGTGAATGAGCAGTTCTTC
TRBV9,-,TRBJ2-5,-,CASSVGTVQGTQYF,TGTGCCAGCAGCGTAGGGACAGTCCAGGGGACCCAGTACTTC
TRBV10-2,-,TRBJ2-3,-,CASSEDSEVDTQYF,TGCGCCAGCAGTGAGGACTCGGAAGTGGATACGCAGTATTTT
TRBV18,-,TRBJ1-1,-,CASSPDTEAFF,TGTGCCAGCTCACCCGACACTGAAGCTTTCTTT
TRBV5-1,-,TRBJ1-2,-,CASSLQGSDYGYTF,TGCGCCAGCAGCTTACAGGGAAGCGACTATGGCTACACCTTC
TRBV27,-,TRBJ2-7,-,CASTRLEGVDEQYF,TGTGCCAGCACCAGACTAGAGGGAGTGGACGAGCAGTACTTC
TRBV6-5,TRBD2,TRBJ2-7,-,CASSYAGAYEQYF,TGTGCCAGCAGTTACGCGGGAGCTTACGAGCAGTACTTC
TRBV29-1,TRBD2,TRBJ2-7,-,CSAEREGEQYF,TGCAGCGCCGAGCGGGAAGGCGAGCAGTACTTC
TRBV2,-,TRBJ2-2,-,CASSPWDNGELFF,TGTGCCAGCAGTCCTTGGGACAACGGGGAGCTGTTTTTT
TRBV6-5,TRBD2,TRBJ2-7,-,CASRGRGGNHEQYF,TGTGCCAGCAGGGGAAGGGGAGGGAACCACGAGCAGTACTTC
TRBV2,-,TRBJ2-1,-,CASSEGRSSSYNEQFF,TGTGCCAGCAGTGAAGGTCGGTCTAGCTCCTACAATGAGCAGTTCTTC
TRBV5-1,-,TRBJ2-3,-,CASSRDSGDTQYF,TGCGCCAGCAGTCGGGACTCAGGGGATACGCAGTATTTT
TRBV25-1,-,TRBJ2-7,-,CASSEWAGGEQYF,TGTGCCAGCAGTGAATGGGCAGGGGGGGAGCAGTACTTC
TRBV19,-,TRBJ2-1,-,CASSIGTYNEQFF,TGTGCCAGTAGTATAGGGACATACAATGAGCAGTTCTTC
TRBV18,-,TRBJ2-7,-,CASSPPTEYEQYF,TGTGCCAGCTCACCCCCCACGGAGTACGAGCAGTACTTC